Listed here are 20 T cell receptor beta chains from one sample, sequenced in a study of TIL therapy for anti-PD-1-resistant metastatic lung cancer. Regarding time point: pre-treatment sample, taken before nivolumab and TIL therapy. Tumor tissue came from excised metastases, mostly pleural nodules or supraclavicular lymph nodes. The immunoSEQ assay was v3. Method: immunoSEQ multiplex PCR; TCRdb's copy keeps in-frame clones and lacks some. The sample has about 5,300 clones; around 60% are singletons. The sequencing here drew on tumor tissue, taken at baseline. The receptors were sampled from a man between 65 and 85 years old with non-small cell lung cancer.

The chain combines TRBV5-1 with TRBJ2-3, with D hard to call. Per germline, CDR1 SGHRS and CDR2 YFSETQ. V lost 2 bases and J 0 bases, leaving 7 bases between the germline ends. The CDR3 extends over 14 amino acids. In DNA, the CDR3 is TGCGCCAGCAGCTTTACGGAAAGCACAGATACGCAGTATTTT. As protein: CASSFTESTDTQYF. The entire variable domain, with the rest obtained from reference TRBV5-1 and TRBJ2-3, is as follows: KAGVTQTPRYLIKTRGQQVTLSCSPISGHRSVSWYQQTPGQGLQFLFEYFSETQRNKGNFPGRFSGRQFSNSRSEMNVSTLELGDSALYLCASSFTESTDTQYFGPGTRLTVL.

The chain employs TRBV10-1 and TRBJ2-7; tentative D call: TRBD1 (5 bases). Trimming removed 2 bases at V and 3 bases at J, with 11 bases between. Germline loops: CDR1 WNHNN, CDR2 SYGVQD (reference sequence). The CDR3 has 14 amino acids. The CDR3 DNA reads as TGCGCCAGCAGTGAGCAGGGCTGGGGCTACGAGCAGTACTTC. Translation: CASSEQGWGYEQYF.

V usage is TRBV5-6 and J usage is TRBJ2-5; maybe TRBD2 (5 bases). Germline V gene lookup returns CDR1 SGHDT and CDR2 YYEEEE. CDR3 length equals 13 residues. Trimming took 1 base from V and 3 from J, leaving 7 bases between them. As DNA, the CDR3 is TGTGCCAGCAGCTTGAGAGGGAAAGAGACCCAGTACTTC. Protein: CASSLRGKETQYF.

Only a few counts were recorded for this clone. This sequence joins TRBV7-8 and TRBJ2-7; 8 bases are a match to TRBD2. The CDR3 contains 15 residues. The V and J ends lost 5 bases and 6 bases, in that order; junction bases with no gene match: 12. The germline CDR1 and CDR2 sequences are SGHVS and FQNEAQ. This chain's CDR3 is CASSPSPGLGSEQYF. CDR3 nucleotide sequence: TGTGCCAGCAGCCCGTCACCGGGACTAGGCTCCGAGCAGTACTTC.

This clone has a single count. The chain joins TRBV28 to TRBJ2-1, with D perhaps TRBD2 (6 bases). V was shortened by 2 bases and J by 0 bases, with 11 bases between the two germline ends. This CDR3 spans 16 amino acids. From germline, CDR1 is MDHEN and CDR2 SYDVKM. In DNA, the CDR3 is TGTGCCAGCAGTTTAACCGGGAGAGGCTCCTACAATGAGCAGTTCTTC. This translates into CASSLTGRGSYNEQFF.

The chain recombines TRBV4-3 with TRBJ2-1; 7 nucleotides agree with TRBD2. V was clipped by 0 bases and J by 4 bases; unmatched bases: 12. The CDR3 sequence is 18 residues long. Germline V gives CDR1 LGHNA, CDR2 YSLEER. The CDR3 nucleotides read TGCGCCAGCAGCCAAGACCTGAGAGGGACTAACCAATACAATGAGCAGTTCTTC. This codes for CASSQDLRGTNQYNEQFF.

This chain links TRBV7-2 with TRBJ1-1; 10 nucleotides match TRBD1. Per germline, CDR1 SGHTA and CDR2 FQGNSA. J was trimmed by 5 bases and V by 1 base; bases with no gene match: 7. This CDR3 contains 16 residues. CDR3 amino acids: CASSLVGTGAGTEAFF. The CDR3 nucleotides read TGTGCCAGCAGCTTAGTGGGGACAGGGGCGGGAACTGAAGCTTTCTTT. The variable domain in full, completed from reference TRBV7-2 and TRBJ1-1, reads GAGVSQSPSNKVTEKGKDVELRCDPISGHTALYWYRQSLGQGLEFLIYFQGNSAPDKSGLPSDRFSAERTGGSVSTLTIQRTQQEDSAVYLCASSLVGTGAGTEAFFGQGTRLTVV.

By sample fraction, this clone is large (0.1 to 1%). The rearrangement uses TRBV4-3 and TRBJ2-1; 7 positions agree with TRBD2. The germline CDR1 and CDR2 sequences are LGHNA and YSLEER. This CDR3 has 15 residues. J was trimmed by 3 bases and V by 1 base; bases with no gene match: 3. CDR3 amino acids: CASSQGLADYNEQFF. Here the CDR3 DNA reads TGCGCCAGCAGCCAAGGGCTAGCGGACTACAATGAGCAGTTCTTC.

The chain links TRBV5-1 to TRBJ1-1; 8 positions match TRBD1. Unmatched junction bases numbered 13, after V lost 1 base and J lost 5 bases. Germline lookup yields CDR1 SGHRS and CDR2 YFSETQ. The CDR3 loop spans 17 amino acids. The CDR3, as DNA: TGCGCCAGCAGCTTGAGGGCTATCGGACAGGGAAAGACTGAAGCTTTCTTT. The encoded protein is CASSLRAIGQGKTEAFF.

The rearrangement uses TRBV25-1 and TRBJ2-7; D gene unclear. This CDR3 comprises 14 residues. Germline V gene data show CDR1 as MGHDK and CDR2 as SYGVNS. Deletions cut 3 bases from V and 3 bases from J, with 12 bases between. CDR3: CASSDGPPSYEQYF. CDR3 DNA sequence: TGTGCCAGCAGTGATGGCCCTCCAAGCTACGAGCAGTACTTC.

This clone has more than one count but fewer than ten. The gene calls are TRBV19 and TRBJ1-5, with D tentatively TRBD1 (6 bases). In germline, CDR1 is LNHDA, CDR2 SQIVND (reference sequence). This CDR3 has 13 residues. V lost 7 bases and J 3 bases, leaving 10 bases between the germline ends. CDR3 sequence: CASNREFNQPQHF. CDR3 sequence (DNA): TGTGCCAGTAACAGGGAGTTCAATCAGCCCCAGCATTTT.

This sequence joins TRBV11-2 and TRBJ2-7; maybe TRBD2 (6 bases). Germline V gene lookup returns CDR1 SGHAT and CDR2 FQNNGV. The CDR3 has 15 amino acids. V dropped 1 base and J dropped 1 base, with 11 bases sitting between them. The DNA for the CDR3 is TGTGCCAGCAGCTTAGCCCTGACTAGTTCCTACGAGCAGTACTTC. Translation: CASSLALTSSYEQYF.

The chain carries TRBV4-2 and TRBJ2-3; no definite D call. CDR1 and CDR2 (germline): LGHNA, YNFKEQ. This CDR3 region has 16 residues. The V end lost 1 base, the J end lost 0 bases, and 11 bases lay between the germline ends. DNA for the CDR3: TGTGCCAGCAGCCAAGTTGGGCAGGCTAGCACAGATACGCAGTATTTT. This encodes CASSQVGQASTDTQYF.

The rearrangement uses TRBV10-1 and TRBJ2-1; 12 nucleotides match TRBD2. The CDR3 length is 15 residues. CDR1 and CDR2 (germline): WNHNN, SYGVQD (reference sequence). Trimming at V came to 10 bases and at J to 9 bases, leaving 13 bases not matched to a gene. CDR3 nucleotide sequence: TGCGCCACCTCCTCGACTAGCGGGAGTACGCGTGAGCAGTTCTTC. This gives the protein CATSSTSGSTREQFF.

This chain links TRBV5-1 with TRBJ1-2; D is possibly TRBD1 (5 bases). The V and J ends lost 0 bases and 6 bases respectively, with 6 bases between them. Germline V gene lookup returns CDR1 SGHRS and CDR2 YFSETQ. The CDR3 is 12 residues long. This CDR3 is CASSLAGDGYTF. CDR3 sequence (DNA): TGCGCCAGCAGCTTGGCGGGGGATGGCTACACCTTC.

The rearrangement joins TRBV2 to TRBJ2-3; 7 bases fit TRBD2. The CDR3 extends over 16 amino acids. With V trimmed by 7 bases and J by 1 base, 11 bases remained unmatched. Germline CDR1 is SNHLY and CDR2 is FYNNEI. CDR3 bases: TGTGCCAGCAAACTCAAAGGACTAGGGGGCACAGATACGCAGTATTTT. This encodes CASKLKGLGGTDTQYF.

A single count supports this clone. V usage is TRBV30 and J usage is TRBJ2-2; D ambiguous. The CDR3 has 14 amino acids. The germline V gene has CDR1 GTSNPN and CDR2 SVGIG (reference sequence). This CDR3 reads CAESKNLNTGELFF. As DNA, the CDR3 is TGTGCGGAGAGCAAGAATTTGAACACCGGGGAGCTGTTTTTT. The full variable domain, with the rest looked up from reference TRBV30 and TRBJ2-2, is SQTIHQWPATLVQPVGSPLSLECTVEGTSNPNLYWYRQAAGRGLQLLFYSVGIGQISSEVPQNLSASRPQDRQFILSSKKLLLSDSGFYLCAESKNLNTGELFFGEGSRLTVL.

In this sample, this clone turned up a few times. The chain is built from TRBV2 and TRBJ1-1, with D perhaps TRBD1 (6 bases). The CDR3 runs to 14 residues. Germline CDR1 SNHLY, CDR2 FYNNEI. V was pared by 3 bases and J by 6 bases, with 14 bases between. DNA for the CDR3: TGTGCCAGCAGTGAGGACAGCAGTTTTGCTGAAGCTTTCTTT. Translation: CASSEDSSFAEAFF. The full variable domain, in which reference TRBV2 and TRBJ1-1 provide the parts outside the CDR3, is EPEVTQTPSHQVTQMGQEVILRCVPISNHLYFYWYRQILGQKVEFLVSFYNNEISEKSEIFDDQFSVERPDGSNFTLKIRSTKLEDSAMYFCASSEDSSFAEAFFGQGTRLTVV.

The chain has TRBV5-1 and TRBJ2-2, with D tentatively TRBD1 (6 bases). Per germline, CDR1 SGHRS and CDR2 YFSETQ. CDR3 size: 15 residues. Trimming left V 0 bases short and J 3 bases short, with 9 bases between. The CDR3 coding sequence is TGCGCCAGCAGCTTGGGGGGGACACACACCGGGGAGCTGTTTTTT. Its protein product is CASSLGGTHTGELFF.

This clone has just one count. The CDR3 loop is CASSQKNLYNEQFF. The CDR3 DNA is TGTGCCAGCAGTCAGAAAAACTTATACAATGAGCAGTTCTTC. V is TRBV27 and J is TRBJ2-1, with D hard to call. CDR1 and CDR2 from the germline V gene are MNHEY and SMNVEV (reference sequence). The CDR3 is made up of 14 amino acids. Trimming took off 5 bases at V and 4 bases at J, with 12 bases between the two ends.